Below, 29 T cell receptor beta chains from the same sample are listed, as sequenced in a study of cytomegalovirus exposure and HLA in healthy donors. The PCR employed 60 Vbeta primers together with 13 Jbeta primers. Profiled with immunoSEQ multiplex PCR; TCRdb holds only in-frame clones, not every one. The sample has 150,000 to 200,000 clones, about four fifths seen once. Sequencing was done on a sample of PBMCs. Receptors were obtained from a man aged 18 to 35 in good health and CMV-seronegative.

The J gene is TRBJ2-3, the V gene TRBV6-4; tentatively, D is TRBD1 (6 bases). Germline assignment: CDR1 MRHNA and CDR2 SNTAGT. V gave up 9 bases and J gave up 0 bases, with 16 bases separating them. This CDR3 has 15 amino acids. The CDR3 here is CARKVGASSTDTQYF. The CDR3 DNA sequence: TGTGCCAGGAAAGTGGGGGCCTCGAGCACAGATACGCAGTATTTT.

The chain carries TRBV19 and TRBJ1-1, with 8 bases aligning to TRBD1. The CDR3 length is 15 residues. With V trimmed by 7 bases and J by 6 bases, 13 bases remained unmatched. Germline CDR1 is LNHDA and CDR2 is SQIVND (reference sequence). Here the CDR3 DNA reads TGTGCCAGTATTCATTTACAGGGGGGAATTGCTGAAGCTTTCTTT. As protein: CASIHLQGGIAEAFF.

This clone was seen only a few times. The CDR3 region has the DNA TGTGCCAGCAGCTGGGGACTAGCGGGGCAAGAGACCCAGTACTTC. It codes for CASSWGLAGQETQYF. The chain combines TRBV5-6 with TRBJ2-5; 13 nucleotides agree with TRBD2. This CDR3 region has 15 residues. Trimming took 3 bases from V and 2 from J; bases not matched to a gene: 1. The V gene's germline CDR1 is SGHDT and CDR2 YYEEEE.

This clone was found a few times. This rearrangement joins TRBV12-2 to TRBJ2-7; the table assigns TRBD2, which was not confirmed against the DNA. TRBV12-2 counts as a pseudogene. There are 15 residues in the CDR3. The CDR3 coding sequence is TGTGCAAGTCGCCCAACACCGACTAGCGACTTCGAGCAGTACTTC. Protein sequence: CASRPTPTSDFEQYF.

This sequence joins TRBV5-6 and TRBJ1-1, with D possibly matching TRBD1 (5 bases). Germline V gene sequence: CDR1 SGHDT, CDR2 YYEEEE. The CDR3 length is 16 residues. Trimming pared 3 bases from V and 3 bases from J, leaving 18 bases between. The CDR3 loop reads CASSSGEMGGDTEAFF. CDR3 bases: TGTGCCAGCAGCTCCGGCGAGATGGGGGGGGACACTGAAGCTTTCTTT.

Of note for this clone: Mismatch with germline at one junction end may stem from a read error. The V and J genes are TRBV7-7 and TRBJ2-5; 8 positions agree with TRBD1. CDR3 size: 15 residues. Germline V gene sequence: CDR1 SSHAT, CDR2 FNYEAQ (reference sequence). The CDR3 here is CASSSNRGEKETQYF. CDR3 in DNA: TGTGCTAGCAGCTCTAACAGGGGGGAAAAAGAGACCCAGTACTTC.

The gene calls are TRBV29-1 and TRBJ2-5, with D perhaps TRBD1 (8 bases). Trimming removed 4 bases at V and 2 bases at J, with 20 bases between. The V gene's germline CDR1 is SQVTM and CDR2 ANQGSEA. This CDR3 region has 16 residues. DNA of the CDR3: TGCAGCGTTGCCTATACAGGGGGGGCGACTCAAGAGACCCAGTACTTC. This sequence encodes CSVAYTGGATQETQYF.

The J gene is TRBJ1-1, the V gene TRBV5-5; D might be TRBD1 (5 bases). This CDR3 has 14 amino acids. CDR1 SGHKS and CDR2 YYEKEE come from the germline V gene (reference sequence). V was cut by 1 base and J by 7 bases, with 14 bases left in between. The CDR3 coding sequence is TGTGCCAGCAGCTTGCGGGAGGGGATGAGTGAAGCTTTCTTT. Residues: CASSLREGMSEAFF.

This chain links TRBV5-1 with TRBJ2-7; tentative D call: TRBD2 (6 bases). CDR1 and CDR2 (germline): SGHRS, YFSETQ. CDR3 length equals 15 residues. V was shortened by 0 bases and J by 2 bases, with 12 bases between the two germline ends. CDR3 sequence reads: CASSLESSGAYEQYF. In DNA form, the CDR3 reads TGCGCCAGCAGCTTGGAGAGCTCGGGGGCCTACGAGCAGTACTTC.

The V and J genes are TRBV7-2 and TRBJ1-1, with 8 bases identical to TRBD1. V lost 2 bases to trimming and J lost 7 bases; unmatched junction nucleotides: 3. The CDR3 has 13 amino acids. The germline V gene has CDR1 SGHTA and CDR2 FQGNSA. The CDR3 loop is CASSLQGASEAFF. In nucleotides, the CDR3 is TGTGCCAGCAGCTTACAGGGGGCGAGTGAAGCTTTCTTT.

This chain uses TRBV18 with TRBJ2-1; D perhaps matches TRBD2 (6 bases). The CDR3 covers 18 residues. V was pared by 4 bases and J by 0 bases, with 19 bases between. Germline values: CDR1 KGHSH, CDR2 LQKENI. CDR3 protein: CASSQTRQLVSSYNEQFF. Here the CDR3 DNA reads TGTGCCAGCTCACAGACTAGACAGTTAGTTAGCTCCTACAATGAGCAGTTCTTC.

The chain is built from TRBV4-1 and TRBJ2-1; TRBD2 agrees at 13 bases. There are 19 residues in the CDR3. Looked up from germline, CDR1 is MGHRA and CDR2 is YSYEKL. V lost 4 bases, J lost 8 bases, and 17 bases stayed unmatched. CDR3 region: CASSPAGTSGKGRVYEQFF. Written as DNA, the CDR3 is TGCGCCAGCAGCCCAGCCGGGACTAGCGGGAAGGGCCGAGTCTATGAGCAGTTCTTC.

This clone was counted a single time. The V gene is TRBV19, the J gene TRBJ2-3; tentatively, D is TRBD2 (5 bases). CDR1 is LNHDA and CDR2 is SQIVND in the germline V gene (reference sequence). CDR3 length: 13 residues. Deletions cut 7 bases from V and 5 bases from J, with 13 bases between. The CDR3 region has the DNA TGTGCCAGTATCCCGGGGTATGGAGATACGCAGTATTTT. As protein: CASIPGYGDTQYF.

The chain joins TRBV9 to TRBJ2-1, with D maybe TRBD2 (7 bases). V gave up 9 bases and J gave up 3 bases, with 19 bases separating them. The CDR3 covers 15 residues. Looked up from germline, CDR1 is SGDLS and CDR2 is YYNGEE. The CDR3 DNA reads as TGTGCCAATAAACCGGGCGGGGGCGTCTACAATGAGCAGTTCTTC. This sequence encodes CANKPGGGVYNEQFF.

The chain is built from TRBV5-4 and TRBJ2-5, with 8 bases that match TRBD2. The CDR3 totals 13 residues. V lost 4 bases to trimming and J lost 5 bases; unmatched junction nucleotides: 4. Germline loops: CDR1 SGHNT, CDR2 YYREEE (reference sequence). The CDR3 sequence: CASSVGRVETQYF. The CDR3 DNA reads TGTGCCAGCAGCGTCGGGAGGGTTGAGACCCAGTACTTC.

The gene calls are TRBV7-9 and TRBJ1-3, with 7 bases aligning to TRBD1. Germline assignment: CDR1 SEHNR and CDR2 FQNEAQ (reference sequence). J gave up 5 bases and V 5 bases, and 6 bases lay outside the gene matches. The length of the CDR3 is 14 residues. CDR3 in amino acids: CASSGTAERNTIYF. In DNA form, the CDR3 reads TGTGCCAGCAGCGGGACAGCAGAACGAAACACCATATATTTT. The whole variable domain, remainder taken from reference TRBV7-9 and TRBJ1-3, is DTGVSQNPRHKITKRGQNVTFRCDPISEHNRLYWYRQTLGQGPEFLTYFQNEAQLEKSRLLSDRFSAERPKGSFSTLEIQRTEQGDSAMYLCASSGTAERNTIYFGEGSWLTVV.

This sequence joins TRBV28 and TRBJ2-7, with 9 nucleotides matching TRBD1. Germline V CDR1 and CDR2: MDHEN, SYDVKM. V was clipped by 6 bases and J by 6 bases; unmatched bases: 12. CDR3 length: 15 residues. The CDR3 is CASRGTGGVYSEQYF. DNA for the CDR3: TGTGCCAGCAGGGGAACAGGGGGCGTTTATTCCGAGCAGTACTTC.

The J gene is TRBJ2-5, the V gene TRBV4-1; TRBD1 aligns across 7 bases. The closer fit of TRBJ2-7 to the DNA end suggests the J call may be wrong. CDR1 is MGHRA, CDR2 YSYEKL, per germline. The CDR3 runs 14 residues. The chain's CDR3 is CASSQRQGFYEQYF. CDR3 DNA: TGCGCCAGCAGCCAAAGACAGGGATTCTACGAGCAGTACTTC.

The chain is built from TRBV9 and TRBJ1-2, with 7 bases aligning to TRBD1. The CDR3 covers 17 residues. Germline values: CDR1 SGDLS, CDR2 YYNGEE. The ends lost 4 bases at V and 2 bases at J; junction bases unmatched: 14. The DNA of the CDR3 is TGTGCCAGCAGCCCCTACGCCACAGGGGAGAAGAACTATGGCTACACCTTC. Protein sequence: CASSPYATGEKNYGYTF.

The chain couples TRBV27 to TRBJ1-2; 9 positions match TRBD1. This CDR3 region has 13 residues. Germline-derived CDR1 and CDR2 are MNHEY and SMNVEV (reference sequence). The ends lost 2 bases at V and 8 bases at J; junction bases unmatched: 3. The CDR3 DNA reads TGTGCCAGCAGTTTAAGGACAGGGGACGGCTACACCTTC. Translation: CASSLRTGDGYTF.

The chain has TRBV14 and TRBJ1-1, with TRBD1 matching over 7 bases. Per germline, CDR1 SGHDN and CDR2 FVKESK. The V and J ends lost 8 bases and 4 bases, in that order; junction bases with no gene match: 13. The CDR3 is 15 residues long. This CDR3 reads CASSSTGKVGTEAFF. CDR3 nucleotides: TGTGCCAGCTCCTCGACAGGGAAAGTCGGCACTGAAGCTTTCTTT.

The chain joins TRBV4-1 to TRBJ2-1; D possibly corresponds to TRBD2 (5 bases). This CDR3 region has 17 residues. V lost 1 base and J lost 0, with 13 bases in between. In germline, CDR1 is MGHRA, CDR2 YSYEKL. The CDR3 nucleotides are TGCGCCAGCAGCCAAGCCGGCCATGGGAGCTCCTACAATGAGCAGTTCTTC. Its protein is CASSQAGHGSSYNEQFF.

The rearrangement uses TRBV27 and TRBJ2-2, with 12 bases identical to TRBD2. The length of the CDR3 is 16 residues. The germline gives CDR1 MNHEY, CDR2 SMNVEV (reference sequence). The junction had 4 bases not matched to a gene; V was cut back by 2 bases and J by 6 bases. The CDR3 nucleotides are TGTGCCAGCAGTTTAATGGGGACTAGCGGGTCCGGGGAGCTGTTTTTT. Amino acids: CASSLMGTSGSGELFF.

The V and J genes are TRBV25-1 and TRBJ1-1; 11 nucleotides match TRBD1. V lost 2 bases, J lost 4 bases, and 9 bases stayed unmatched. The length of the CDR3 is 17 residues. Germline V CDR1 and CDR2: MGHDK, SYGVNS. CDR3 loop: CASSELNFGTGGTEAFF. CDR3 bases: TGTGCCAGCAGTGAACTTAATTTTGGGACAGGGGGCACTGAAGCTTTCTTT.

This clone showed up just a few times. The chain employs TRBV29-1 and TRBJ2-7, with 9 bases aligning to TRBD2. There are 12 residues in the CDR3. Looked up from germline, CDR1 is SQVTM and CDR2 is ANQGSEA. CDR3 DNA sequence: TGCAGTTGTAGCGGGAGCTCCTACGAGCAGTACTTC. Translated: CSCSGSSYEQYF.

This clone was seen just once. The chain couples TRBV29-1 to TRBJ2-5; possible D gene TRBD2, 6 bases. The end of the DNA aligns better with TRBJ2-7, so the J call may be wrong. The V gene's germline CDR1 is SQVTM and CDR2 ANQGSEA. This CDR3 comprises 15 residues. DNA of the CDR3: TGCAGCGTTGTGGGGGGTCAGGGAACTTACTACGAGCAGTACTTC. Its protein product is CSVVGGQGTYYEQYF.

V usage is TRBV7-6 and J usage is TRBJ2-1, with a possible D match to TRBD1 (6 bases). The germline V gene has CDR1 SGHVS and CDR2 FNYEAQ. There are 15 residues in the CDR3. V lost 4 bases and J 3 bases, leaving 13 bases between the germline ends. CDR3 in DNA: TGTGCCAGCAGCTCCGAACAGGGAGTCTACAATGAGCAGTTCTTC. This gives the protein CASSSEQGVYNEQFF.

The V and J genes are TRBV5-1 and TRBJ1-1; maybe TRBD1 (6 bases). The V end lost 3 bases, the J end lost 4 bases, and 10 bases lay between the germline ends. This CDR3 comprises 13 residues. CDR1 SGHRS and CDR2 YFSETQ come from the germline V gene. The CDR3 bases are TGCGCCAGCAGCTCACAGGGAAGCACTGAAGCTTTCTTT. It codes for CASSSQGSTEAFF.

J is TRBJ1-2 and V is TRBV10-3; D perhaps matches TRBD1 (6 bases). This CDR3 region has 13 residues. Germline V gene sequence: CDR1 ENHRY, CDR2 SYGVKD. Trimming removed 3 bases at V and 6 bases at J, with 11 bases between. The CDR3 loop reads CAISEQGWNGYTF. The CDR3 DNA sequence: TGTGCCATCAGTGAACAGGGATGGAATGGCTACACCTTC.